These 15 T cell receptor beta chains came from one sample sequenced in a study of cytomegalovirus exposure and HLA in healthy donors. PCR employed 60 Vbeta and 13 Jbeta primers. Generated by immunoSEQ multiplex PCR, the TCRdb table keeps only in-frame clones and is missing some. The sample yields about 76,000 clones, around 70% seen once. The sample consisted of PBMCs. These receptors originate from a woman aged 40 to 50 in good health and CMV-seropositive.

This clone was picked up one time. V is TRBV7-2 and J is TRBJ1-3; D perhaps matches TRBD1 (6 bases). Trimming stripped 0 bases from V and 0 bases from J, with 6 bases between. The CDR3 spans 15 residues. Germline lookup yields CDR1 SGHTA and CDR2 FQGNSA. CDR3: CASSLATGSGNTIYF. CDR3 in DNA: TGTGCCAGCAGCTTAGCGACAGGCTCTGGAAACACCATATATTTT.

CDR3 sequence: CASSSDRGRADTQYF. The CDR3 coding sequence is TGTGCCAGCAGCTCGGACAGGGGGCGGGCAGATACGCAGTATTTT. V usage is TRBV11-3 and J usage is TRBJ2-3; 11 positions agree with TRBD1. CDR3 length equals 15 residues. Germline V gene lookup returns CDR1 SGHNT and CDR2 YENEEA. Trimming cost V 4 bases and J 4 bases; bases outside gene matches: 4. The full variable domain, with the rest looked up from reference TRBV11-3 and TRBJ2-3, is EAGVVQSPRYKIIEKKQPVAFWCNPISGHNTLYWYLQNLGQGPELLIRYENEEAVDDSQLPKDRFSAERLKGVDSTLKIQPAELGDSAVYLCASSSDRGRADTQYFGPGTRLTVL.

The chain recombines TRBV6-1 with TRBJ2-7; D is unresolved. Trimming removed 2 bases at V and 8 bases at J, with 10 bases between. The CDR3 loop spans 12 amino acids. CDR1 MNHNS and CDR2 SASEGT come from the germline V gene. The CDR3 reads CASSESSEKQYF. The CDR3 DNA is TGTGCCAGCAGTGAATCCTCGGAGAAGCAGTACTTC.

The CDR3 is CASGQGLNTEAFF. For the CDR3, the DNA is TGTGCCTCGGGACAGGGGCTGAACACTGAAGCTTTCTTT. This sequence joins TRBV30 and TRBJ1-1; 10 nucleotides align to TRBD1. Germline assignment: CDR1 GTSNPN and CDR2 SVGIG (reference sequence). V lost 7 bases, J lost 0 bases, and 2 bases stayed unmatched. CDR3 length equals 13 residues. The full variable domain, its missing parts supplied by reference TRBV30 and TRBJ1-1, is SQTIHQWPATLVQPVGSPLSLECTVEGTSNPNLYWYRQAAGRGLQLLFYSVGIGQISSEVPQNLSASRPQDRQFILSSKKLLLSDSGFYLCASGQGLNTEAFFGQGTRLTVV.

This clone was counted only a few times. The gene calls are TRBV9 and TRBJ2-2, with a possible D match to TRBD1 (5 bases). V was pared by 0 bases and J by 5 bases, with 11 bases between. In germline, CDR1 is SGDLS, CDR2 YYNGEE. The CDR3 consists of 15 residues. The CDR3 DNA sequence: TGTGCCAGCAGCGTAGAGGCAGGGTGGACCGGGGAGCTGTTTTTT. As protein: CASSVEAGWTGELFF.

This clone came up a few times. At one of its ends the junction is not consistent with the germline gene, which may arise from a read error. This rearrangement joins TRBV4-3 to TRBJ1-4; D is possibly TRBD1 (6 bases). The length of the CDR3 is 16 residues. Per the germline V gene, CDR1 is LGHNA and CDR2 is YSLEER. The CDR3 here is CASSQEGGSTYEKLFF. DNA of the CDR3: TGCGCCAGCAGCCAGGAAGGGGGTTCAACTTATGAAAAACTGTTTTTT.

V gene TRBV27 combines with J gene TRBJ1-2; TRBD1 might be the D (6 bases). This CDR3 has 15 residues. V lost 2 bases to trimming and J lost 1 base, with 11 bases between them. CDR1 and CDR2 from the germline V gene are MNHEY and SMNVEV (reference sequence). The CDR3 reads CASSLRGQFNYGYTF. Written as DNA, the CDR3 is TGTGCCAGCAGTTTACGTGGACAGTTTAACTATGGCTACACCTTC.

On this clone: Mismatch with germline at one junction end may stem from a read error. The V call is TRBV7-7, the J call TRBJ2-1; TRBD1 is a possible D gene (5 bases). From germline, CDR1 is SSHAT and CDR2 FNYEAQ (reference sequence). The CDR3 contains 14 residues. In nucleotides, the CDR3 is TGTGCTAGCAGCTTATCAGGGCCCTACAATGAGCAGTTCTTC. Translating gives CASSLSGPYNEQFF.

The CDR3 reads CASSHYETSEPTDTQYF. The CDR3 DNA follows: TGCGCCAGCAGCCATTACGAAACTAGCGAACCCACAGATACGCAGTATTTT. This rearrangement joins TRBV4-1 to TRBJ2-3; the match to TRBD2 covers 7 bases. The V gene end was trimmed by 3 bases and the J gene end by 2 bases; junction bases not matched to a gene: 11. The length of the CDR3 is 17 residues. Germline CDR1 and CDR2: MGHRA and YSYEKL.

This clone was observed once. The genes are TRBV7-9 and TRBJ2-3; weak D call: TRBD2 (5 bases). The germline CDR1 and CDR2 sequences are SEHNR and FQNEAQ (reference sequence). The CDR3 has 16 amino acids. V gave up 1 base and J gave up 5 bases, with 16 bases separating them. The DNA for the CDR3 is TGTGCCAGCAGCTTAGGGAAGGGTCCGGCGGGAGATACGCAGTATTTT. Amino acid sequence: CASSLGKGPAGDTQYF.

V gene TRBV9 combines with J gene TRBJ1-6; D is unresolved. V was shortened by 3 bases and J by 7 bases, with 11 bases between the two germline ends. Germline lookup yields CDR1 SGDLS and CDR2 YYNGEE. This CDR3 has 14 amino acids. The CDR3 coding sequence is TGTGCCAGCAGCGCAGAGGCTCGGAATTCACCCCTCCACTTT. Its translation is CASSAEARNSPLHF. Combining the CDR3 with reference TRBV9 and TRBJ1-6 gives the whole variable domain DSGVTQTPKHLITATGQRVTLRCSPRSGDLSVYWYQQSLDQGLQFLIQYYNGEERAKGNILERFSAQQFPDLHSELNLSSLELGDSALYFCASSAEARNSPLHFGNGTRLTVT.

The V call is TRBV11-2, the J call TRBJ2-3; D ambiguous. Germline-derived CDR1 and CDR2 are SGHAT and FQNNGV. The CDR3 is 13 residues long. The ends were cut back, 2 bases at V and 4 bases at J, with 7 bases in the middle. CDR3 nucleotide sequence: TGTGCCAGCAGCTTACAGGCAGCAGATACGCAGTATTTT. Translating it yields CASSLQAADTQYF. Full variable domain (outside the CDR3, taken from reference TRBV11-2 and TRBJ2-3): EAGVAQSPRYKIIEKRQSVAFWCNPISGHATLYWYQQILGQGPKLLIQFQNNGVVDDSQLPKDRFSAERLKGVDSTLKIQPAKLEDSAVYLCASSLQAADTQYFGPGTRLTVL.

The rearrangement joins TRBV13 to TRBJ1-1; weak D call: TRBD1 (5 bases). From germline, CDR1 is PRHDT and CDR2 FYEKMQ (reference sequence). The CDR3 totals 13 residues. V lost 2 bases to trimming and J lost 5 bases, with 9 bases between them. CDR3 loop: CASSLQGMTEAFF. CDR3 bases: TGTGCCAGCAGCTTACAGGGAATGACTGAAGCTTTCTTT.

Ten or more counts support this clone. The chain recombines TRBV7-2 with TRBJ2-1, with 12 bases matching TRBD2. V lost 4 bases and J lost 5; bases outside the gene matches: 9. The CDR3 length is 17 residues. Germline V gene lookup returns CDR1 SGHTA and CDR2 FQGNSA. The CDR3 sequence: CASSYARTSGGNNEQFF. The CDR3 DNA reads as TGTGCCAGCAGCTACGCACGAACTAGCGGGGGGAACAATGAGCAGTTCTTC.

The rearrangement links TRBV14 to TRBJ2-3; D is undetermined. V lost 4 bases and J lost 2, with 4 bases in between. Germline CDR1 and CDR2: SGHDN and FVKESK. The CDR3 is 12 amino acids. CDR3 sequence: CASSRYTDTQYF. The CDR3 region has the DNA TGTGCCAGCAGCCGCTACACAGATACGCAGTATTTT.